These T cell receptor beta chains were read from a single sample in a study of Ad26.COV2.S vaccination and SARS-CoV-2 variants. The data were produced by immunoSEQ multiplex PCR, yet TCRdb's version contains in-frame clones alone and is incomplete. The sample consists of over 400,000 clones, about 92% of them appearing once. The input for sequencing was peripheral blood, taken in a trial of Ad26.COV2.S vaccine versus placebo. The source of these receptors is a person between 18 and 65 years old who received the Ad26.COV2.S COVID-19 vaccine or a placebo. Each CDR3 is given with its conserved first and last residue. Each record gives: CDR3 protein, CDR3 DNA, clone size, D gene, J gene, V gene. A D gene is named only where the DNA matches it firmly. Size is stated for part of the rows, as once, few or many counts, or as a class when the clone is expanded.

CASSLGVGNEKLFF | TGTGCCAGCAGCTTGGGGGTTGGGAATGAAAAACTGTTTTTT | - | - | TRBJ1-4 | TRBV7-2
CASSLDGFSSQHF | TGTGCCAGCAGCTTGGACGGATTCAGTTCCCAGCATTTT | - | - | TRBJ1-5 | TRBV5-4
CASTWDRGDSPLHF | TGTGCCAGCACCTGGGACAGGGGTGATTCACCCCTCCACTTT | - | TRBD1 | TRBJ1-6 | TRBV6-5
CASSLGGSGTYEQYF | TGCGCCAGCAGCTTAGGAGGTTCCGGGACCTACGAGCAGTACTTC | - | - | TRBJ2-7 | TRBV5-1
CASSPWTGKNEKLFF | TGTGCCAGCAGCCCCTGGACAGGAAAAAATGAAAAACTGTTTTTT | - | TRBD1 | TRBJ1-4 | TRBV7-9
CAISDYNEQFF | TGTGCCATCAGTGACTACAATGAGCAGTTCTTC | - | - | TRBJ2-1 | TRBV10-3
CASSQDPGRPMEPQHF | TGTGCCAGCAGCCAAGATCCTGGCAGACCGATGGAACCCCAGCATTTT | - | - | TRBJ1-5 | TRBV3-1/TRBV3-2
CASSLAGDSFVPQHF | TGTGCCAGCAGCTTGGCCGGCGACTCGTTTGTACCCCAGCATTTT | once | - | TRBJ1-5 | TRBV5-6
CASSSAGGFEAFF | TGTGCCAGCAGCTCAGCAGGGGGGTTTGAAGCTTTCTTT | - | TRBD1 | TRBJ1-1 | TRBV7-2
CASSRLYPGQLFSAEAFF | TGTGCCAGCAGCCGATTATATCCGGGACAGTTGTTTAGCGCTGAAGCTTTCTTT | - | TRBD1 | TRBJ1-1 | TRBV5-5
CASSKRTARRTGELFF | TGTGCCAGCAGCAAAAGGACAGCCCGAAGGACCGGGGAGCTGTTTTTT | - | - | TRBJ2-2 | TRBV21-1
CASSSGSGELFF | TGTGCCAGCAGTTCCGGTTCCGGGGAGCTGTTTTTT | few | - | TRBJ2-2 | TRBV28
CASSQESTGPYEQYF | TGCGCCAGCAGCCAAGAGTCGACAGGGCCCTACGAGCAGTACTTC | - | TRBD1 | TRBJ2-7 | TRBV5-1
CASSLGSRYTGELFF | TGTGCCAGCAGCTTAGGGAGCCGATACACCGGGGAGCTGTTTTTT | - | - | TRBJ2-2 | TRBV7-2
CASSFLSYTSYNEQFF | TGTGCCAGCAGCTTCCTCAGTTACACCTCCTACAATGAGCAGTTCTTC | - | - | TRBJ2-1 | TRBV7-9
CAWSRGTGDRIYGYTF | TGTGCCTGGAGTAGGGGGACAGGGGATCGTATCTATGGCTACACCTTC | - | TRBD1 | TRBJ1-2 | TRBV30
CASSPAQRQFF | TGTGCCAGCAGCCCCGCACAAAGGCAGTTCTTC | - | - | TRBJ2-1 | TRBV7-2
CASSGPGQNSPLHF | TGTGCCAGCAGTGGACCGGGACAGAATTCACCCCTCCACTTT | - | TRBD1 | TRBJ1-6 | TRBV28
CASSVLLGLAGDTQYF | TGTGCCAGCAGCGTCCTACTGGGACTAGCGGGAGATACGCAGTATTTT | - | TRBD2 | TRBJ2-3 | TRBV9
CASSPTDRVYEQYF | TGTGCCAGCAGCCCGACGGACAGGGTCTACGAGCAGTACTTC | once | TRBD1 | TRBJ2-7 | TRBV7-9
CASSQGGGLSYEQYF | TGCGCCAGCAGCCAAGGAGGAGGGTTGTCCTACGAGCAGTACTTC | - | - | TRBJ2-7 | TRBV4-3
CASSVHYEQYF | TGTGCCAGCAGCGTCCACTACGAGCAGTACTTC | - | - | TRBJ2-7 | TRBV5-5
CASSPGDSRTYEQYF | TGTGCCAGCAGCCCGGGGGACAGCCGCACCTACGAGCAGTACTTC | - | - | TRBJ2-7 | TRBV7-9
CASSVLAGGITDTQYF | TGTGCCAGCAGCGTACTAGCGGGGGGGATCACAGATACGCAGTATTTT | - | TRBD2 | TRBJ2-3 | TRBV9